This paragraph covers one TCR beta chain sequence. The target of this receptor is not known. No much larger clone is present one base from it, and per-base qualities are unavailable. The trial excluded patients who had a history of autoimmune disease or were on systemic immunosuppression. Peripheral blood for TCR sequencing was collected from all dose cohorts at baseline, on cycle 4 day 1, and on cycle 7 day 1. The samples were taken from a phase I, first-in-human, multicenter, open-label dose-escalation trial of ivuxolimab. The trial enrolled adults with locally advanced or metastatic head and neck squamous cell, hepatocellular, melanoma or renal cell carcinoma. CD4+ and CD8+ T cells were sorted separately from peripheral blood before TCR sequencing. The data are from a study of OX40 agonist ivuxolimab in advanced cancers. A note on the overall study: Ivuxolimab was a fully human IgG2 agonistic monoclonal antibody targeting the costimulatory receptor OX40 (CD134). Intravenous ivuxolimab was administered to patients every 2 weeks at six dose levels: 0.01, 0.1, 0.3, 1.5, 3 and 10 mg/kg. Of the roughly 53 patients in dose escalation, some 19 had hepatocellular carcinoma, approximately 15 had melanoma, 9 had renal cell carcinoma and 9 had head and neck cancer. The dose-escalation cohort was 82.7% male with a mean age of about 60 years, ranging from about 20 to 80. Prior anti-PD-1, anti-PD-L1 or anti-CTLA-4 therapy was permitted, and checkpoint inhibitors had been received by about 36% of dose-escalation patients. Partial responses occurred in three dose-escalation patients: two with cutaneous melanoma and one with hepatocellular carcinoma. Peripheral TCRbeta sequencing was intended to test whether TCR sequence diversity was altered and clonal T-cell expansion was caused by ivuxolimab. The monotherapy dose-escalation portion (N of about 50 patients) of the phase I ivuxolimab trial is reported in the paper.

The investigation overall reported the following: On average, CD8+ T cells showed more expanded clones than CD4+ T cells after ivuxolimab. At doses of 0.1 to 3.0 mg/kg, clonal expansion of both CD4+ and CD8+ T cells in blood was seen between baseline and week 6. Antigen specificity was not determined for the clonally expanded peripheral T cells. Partial responders in the 0.1-3.0 mg/kg groups had among the lowest normalized peripheral clonal expansion, especially among CD8+ T cells. Low levels of normalized T-cell clonal expansion were also shown by some nonresponding patients.

To sequence the TCRbeta CDR3 region, genomic DNA was isolated from the sorted cells. The immunoSEQ Assay was used for sequencing of TCRbeta CDR3 regions. The table was pulled from immuneACCESS by TCRdb, which kept in-frame rearrangements only. Such tables lose some clones; where checked, under half of the loss comes from unresolved V genes, and the rest has no known cause. The sample table contains 84,000 or so clones; only one count was recorded for around 94% of them. The ten largest make up around 10% of the sample. V is cut by 0 bases and J by 5 bases, and the space between the germline ends is 6 bases. The CDR3 numbers 12 residues from cysteine through phenylalanine. The sequence is cut down to CDR3 DNA, 36 bases in frame from base 1. The germline V gene encodes CDR1 SGHDT and CDR2 YYEEEE.

The receptor was derived from an adult with an advanced solid tumor such as melanoma, head and neck, liver or kidney cancer. Sequences were derived from CD4+ or CD8+ T cells sorted from blood, sampled in a trial of the OX40 agonist ivuxolimab. The chain was built from TRBV5-6 and TRBJ2-7; the D gene may be TRBD1 or TRBD2, since each aligns over 5 bases. CDR3 protein: CASSLGGDEQYF. The DNA sequence is as follows: TGTGCCAGCAGCTTGGGAGGGGACGAGCAGTACTTC. Here the CDR3 is joined to the reference TRBV5-6 and TRBJ2-7 genes, and the full variable domain is: DAGVTQSPTHLIKTRGQQVTLRCSPKSGHDTVSWYQQALGQGPQFIFQYYEEEERQRGNFPDRFSGHQFPNYSSELNVNALLLGDSALYLCASSLGGDEQYFGPGTRLTVT.